The next 5 T cell receptor beta chains were all read from a single sample in a study of blood T cells in healthy people across ages. Together with a sample-barcoded 5' primer, a J-beta primer mix was included in a second PCR lasting roughly 6 to 12 cycles. Each CDR3 protein is one row after TCRdb ran MiXCR on the 5' RACE reads. This sample yields hundreds of thousands of distinct CDR3 sequences, of which 32% are seen a single time; less than 20% belongs to the top ten. The sample consisted of blood. The receptor source for this set is a woman of 80 years or more in good health.

This clonotype was recorded at least ten times. The chain is built from TRBV29-1 and TRBJ2-7; D not resolved. Looked up from germline, CDR1 is SQVTM and CDR2 is ANQGSEA. This CDR3 is 14 amino acids long. The V end lost 0 bases, the J end lost 9 bases, and 18 bases lay between the germline ends. The CDR3 DNA reads as TGCAGCGTTGAAGATCCCACAGTACTACGAGGGCAGTACTTC. Amino acid sequence: CSVEDPTVLRGQYF.

This chain links TRBV20-1 with TRBJ1-1, with TRBD1 matching over 7 bases. The CDR3 loop spans 14 amino acids. In germline, CDR1 is DFQATT, CDR2 SNEGSKA (reference sequence). The trim removed 5 bases at V and 1 base at J, leaving 7 bases unmatched. Here the CDR3 DNA reads TGCAGTGCTTCACAGCGGACAGGGAACACTGAAGCTTTCTTT. Its translation is CSASQRTGNTEAFF.

This clonotype was detected a few times. The chain carries TRBV9 and TRBJ2-7; unclear D gene. V lost 0 bases and J lost 5, with 15 bases in between. The CDR3 has 15 residues. Germline assignment: CDR1 SGDLS and CDR2 YYNGEE. The CDR3 DNA reads as TGTGCCAGCAGCGTAGTTAGATTCCGTGAGGACGAGCAGTACTTC. It codes for CASSVVRFREDEQYF.

This sequence joins TRBV7-2 and TRBJ1-2; D gene uncertain. The CDR3 consists of 14 residues. The V and J ends lost 5 bases and 1 base respectively, with 11 bases between them. The germline V gene encodes CDR1 SGHTA and CDR2 FQGNSA. The CDR3 region is CASSPGWGNYGYTF. The CDR3 DNA follows: TGTGCCAGCAGCCCCGGTTGGGGTAACTATGGCTACACCTTC.

For this clonotype: With a much larger clone just one base away, this may be a read error. The genes are TRBV7-9 and TRBJ1-1, with a weak D call TRBD1 (5 bases). Per the germline V gene, CDR1 is SEHNR and CDR2 is FQNEAQ (reference sequence). CDR3 length: 14 residues. CDR3 sequence: CAGSFGGESTEAFF. The CDR3 DNA is TGTGCCGGCAGCTTCGGAGGGGAGAGCACTGAAGCTTTCTTT.